These T cell receptor beta chains were read from a single sample in a study of blood T cells in healthy people across ages. Via MiXCR, TCRdb re-called the 5' RACE reads, giving one row per CDR3 protein. Seen here are roughly 1.7 million distinct CDR3 sequences, about 32% observed once, and the top ten hold around 11%. Sequenced input: blood. All receptors come from a woman aged 25 to 45 in good health. CDR3s include the opening cysteine and the closing phenylalanine or tryptophan. A D gene is named only where the DNA matches it firmly. Size is stated for part of the rows, as once, few or many counts, or as a class when the clone is expanded.

TRBV4-2	many	.	TRBJ2-1	TGTGCCAGCAGCCAAGAGAAAGCGTTTGAGCAGTTCTTC	CASSQEKAFEQFF
TRBV3-1	.	TRBD2	TRBJ2-5	TGTGCCAGAAGCCAAGATGGGACTAGGTTGGAGGAGACCCAGTACTTC	CARSQDGTRLEETQYF
TRBV20-1	.	TRBD2	TRBJ2-3	TGCAGTGCTAGAACAGGGAGCGGGGGAGGCGCAGATACGCAGTATTTT	CSARTGSGGGADTQYF
TRBV6-1	.	.	TRBJ1-6	TGTGCCAGTGGAGTACACGGGACTCGGAATTCACCCCACCACTTT	CASGVHGTRNSPHHF
TRBV27	few	.	TRBJ2-3	TGTGCCAGCAGTCCCGAGGGGGACGCAGATACGCAGTATTTT	CASSPEGDADTQYF
TRBV6-1	.	.	TRBJ1-2	TGTGCCAGCAGTGCCAGCGCAGGGGTTAGCGGCTACACCTTC	CASSASAGVSGYTF
TRBV4-1	once	.	TRBJ1-1	TGCGCCAGCAGCCACAGAAAGGGACAGAACACTGAAGCTTTCTTT	CASSHRKGQNTEAFF
TRBV20-1	few	.	TRBJ2-5	TGCAGTGCTCTTTTTCGGGGGCAAGAGACCCAGTACTTC	CSALFRGQETQYF
TRBV7-2	many	.	TRBJ2-3	TGTGCCAGCAGCTTAGTCGGGACTAGCACAGATACGCAGTATTTT	CASSLVGTSTDTQYF
TRBV29-1	.	.	TRBJ2-5	TGCAGCGTTGGAGAACAGTTTGAGCAGTACTTC	CSVGEQFEQYF
TRBV5-1	.	.	TRBJ1-2	TGCGCCAGCTCCGACGGGAGCACCTATGGCTACACCTTC	CASSDGSTYGYTF
TRBV27	.	TRBD1	TRBJ2-7	TGTGCCAGCAGCCGACAGGGACGCCGATACGAGCAGTACTTC	CASSRQGRRYEQYF
TRBV28	few	.	TRBJ2-6	TGTGCCAGCAGTCCGAATAGGGCCAACGTCCTGACTTTC	CASSPNRANVLTF
TRBV5-1	.	.	TRBJ2-3	TGCGCCAGCAGCCTACCTACTACTAGCACCGATACGCAGTATTTT	CASSLPTTSTDTQYF
TRBV6-1	.	.	TRBJ1-4	TGTGCCAGCAGTGAATCCGGCAGGAATGAAAAACTGTTTTTT	CASSESGRNEKLFF
TRBV12-3/TRBV12-4	.	.	TRBJ1-1	TGTGCCAGCAGTTTACAGGGGTCTCCTGAAGCTTTCTTT	CASSLQGSPEAFF
TRBV20-1	.	.	TRBJ1-2	TGCAGTGCTATTTTCCGTTCGGTGTATGGCTACACCTTC	CSAIFRSVYGYTF
TRBV28	.	.	TRBJ1-2	TGTGCCAGCAGTCTAGCAGGGGACCGGGGCTACACCTTC	CASSLAGDRGYTF
TRBV5-1	.	TRBD1	TRBJ1-2	TGCGCCAGCAGCCGAGACGGACAGGCTTCTGGCTACACCTTC	CASSRDGQASGYTF
TRBV20-1	.	TRBD1	TRBJ1-6	TGCAGTGCTCCTCCCGACAGGGCCGGTTCACCCCTCCACTTT	CSAPPDRAGSPLHF
TRBV6-1	few	TRBD1	TRBJ1-1	TGTGCCAGCACCGAATTCCCCCCAGGGGGTGGAAGGAGCACTGAAGCTTTCTTT	CASTEFPPGGGRSTEAFF
TRBV6-6	.	TRBD2	TRBJ2-7	TGTGCCGGCAGGGCTGCGGGAGTCATCTACGAGCAGTACTTC	CAGRAAGVIYEQYF
TRBV10-3	.	.	TRBJ2-4	TGTGCCATCAGTGCCCGCAATGAGCAGTACTTC	CAISARNEQYF
TRBV7-9	.	TRBD1	TRBJ2-4	TGTGCCAGCAGCCCGAAATCCGGGACAGGGCGAGAAAACATTCAGTACTTC	CASSPKSGTGRENIQYF
TRBV10-3	.	.	TRBJ1-3	TGTGCCATCAAGAGAAACGGGGGAAACACCATATATTTT	CAIKRNGGNTIYF
TRBV5-1	once	.	TRBJ1-2	TGCGCCAGCAGGGGGGACGGTACGAACTATGGCTACACCTTC	CASRGDGTNYGYTF
TRBV29-1	many	.	TRBJ2-7	TGCAGCGTTGAAGATCCTAGCGAAAGCTCCTACGAGCAGTACTTC	CSVEDPSESSYEQYF
TRBV7-8	few	.	TRBJ2-3	TGTGCCAGCAGCTTATCCGGGACCCCTGGGACAGATACGCAGTATTTT	CASSLSGTPGTDTQYF